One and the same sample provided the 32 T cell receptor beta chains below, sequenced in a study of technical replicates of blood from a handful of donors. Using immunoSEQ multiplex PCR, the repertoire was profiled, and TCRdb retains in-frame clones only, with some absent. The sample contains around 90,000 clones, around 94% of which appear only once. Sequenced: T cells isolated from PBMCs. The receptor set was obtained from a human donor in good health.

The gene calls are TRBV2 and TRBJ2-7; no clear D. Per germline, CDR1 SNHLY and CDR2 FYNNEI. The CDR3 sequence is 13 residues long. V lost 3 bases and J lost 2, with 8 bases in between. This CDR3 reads CASSDLVTYEQYF. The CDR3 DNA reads TGTGCCAGCAGTGATCTCGTTACCTACGAGCAGTACTTC.

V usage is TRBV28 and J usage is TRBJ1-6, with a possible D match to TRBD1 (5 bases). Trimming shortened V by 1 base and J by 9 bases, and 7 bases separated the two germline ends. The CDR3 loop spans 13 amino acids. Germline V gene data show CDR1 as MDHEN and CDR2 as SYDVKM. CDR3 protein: CASSLSGGSPLHF. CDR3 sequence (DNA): TGTGCCAGCAGTTTATCCGGGGGTTCACCCCTCCACTTT.

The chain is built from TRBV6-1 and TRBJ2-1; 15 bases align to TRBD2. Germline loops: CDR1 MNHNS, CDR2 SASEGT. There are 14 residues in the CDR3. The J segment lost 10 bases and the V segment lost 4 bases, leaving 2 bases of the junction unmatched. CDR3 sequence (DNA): TGTGCCAGCAGTGTAGGACTAGCGGGAGGGGAGCAGTTCTTC. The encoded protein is CASSVGLAGGEQFF.

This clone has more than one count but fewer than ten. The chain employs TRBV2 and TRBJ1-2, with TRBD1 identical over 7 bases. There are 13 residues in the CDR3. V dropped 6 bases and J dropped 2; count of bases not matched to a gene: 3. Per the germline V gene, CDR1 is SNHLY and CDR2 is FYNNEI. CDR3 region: CASRTTGNYGYTF. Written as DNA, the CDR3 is TGTGCCAGCAGGACGACAGGGAACTATGGCTACACCTTC.

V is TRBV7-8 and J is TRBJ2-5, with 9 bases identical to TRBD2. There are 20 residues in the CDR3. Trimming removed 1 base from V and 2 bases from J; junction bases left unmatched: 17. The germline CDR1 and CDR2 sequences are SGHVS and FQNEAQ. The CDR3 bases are TGTGCCAGCAGCTTAGGGCGGCTAGCGGGGAGGCGGGGTAGGCAAGAGACCCAGTACTTC. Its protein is CASSLGRLAGRRGRQETQYF. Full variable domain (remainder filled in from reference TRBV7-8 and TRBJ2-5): GAGVSQSPRYKVAKRGQDVALRCDPISGHVSLFWYQQALGQGPEFLTYFQNEAQLDKSGLPSDRFFAERPEGSVSTLKIQRTQQEDSAVYLCASSLGRLAGRRGRQETQYFGPGTRLLVL.

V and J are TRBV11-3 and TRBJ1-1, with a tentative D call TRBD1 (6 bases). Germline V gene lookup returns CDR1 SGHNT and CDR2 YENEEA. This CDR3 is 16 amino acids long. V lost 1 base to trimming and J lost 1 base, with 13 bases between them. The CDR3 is CASSLGEQGKNTEAFF. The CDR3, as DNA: TGTGCCAGCAGCTTAGGGGAGCAGGGGAAGAACACTGAAGCTTTCTTT.

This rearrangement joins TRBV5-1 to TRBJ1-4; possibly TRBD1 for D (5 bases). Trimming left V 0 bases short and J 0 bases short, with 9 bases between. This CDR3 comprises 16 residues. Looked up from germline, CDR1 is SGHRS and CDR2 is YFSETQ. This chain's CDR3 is CASSLVGTATNEKLFF. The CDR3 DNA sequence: TGCGCCAGCAGCTTGGTAGGGACTGCAACTAATGAAAAACTGTTTTTT.

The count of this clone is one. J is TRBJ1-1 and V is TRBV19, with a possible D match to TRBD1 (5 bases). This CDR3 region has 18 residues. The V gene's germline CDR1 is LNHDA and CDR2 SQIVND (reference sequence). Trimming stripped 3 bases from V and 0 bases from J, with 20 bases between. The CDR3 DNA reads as TGTGCCAGTAGTATTGTTGGGCCGGGACTAAAACTGAACACTGAAGCTTTCTTT. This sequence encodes CASSIVGPGLKLNTEAFF.

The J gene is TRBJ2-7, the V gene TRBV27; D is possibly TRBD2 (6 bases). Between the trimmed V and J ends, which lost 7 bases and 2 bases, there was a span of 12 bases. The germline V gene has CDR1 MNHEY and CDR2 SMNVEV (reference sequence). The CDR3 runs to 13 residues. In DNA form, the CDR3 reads TGTGCCAGCAAAGGTGGCGGGACCTACGAGCAGTACTTC. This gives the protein CASKGGGTYEQYF.

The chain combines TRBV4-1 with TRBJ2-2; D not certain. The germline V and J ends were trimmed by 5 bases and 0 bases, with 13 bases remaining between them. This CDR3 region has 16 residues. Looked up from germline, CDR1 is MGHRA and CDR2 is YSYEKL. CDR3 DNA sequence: TGCGCCAGCAGCGCCGAGGAACCCTCGAACACCGGGGAGCTGTTTTTT. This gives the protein CASSAEEPSNTGELFF.

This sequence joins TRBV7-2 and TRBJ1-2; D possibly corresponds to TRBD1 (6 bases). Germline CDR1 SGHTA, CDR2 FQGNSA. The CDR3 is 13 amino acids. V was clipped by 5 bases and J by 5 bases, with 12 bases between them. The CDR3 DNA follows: TGTGCCAGCAGCCCAGACAGGAATTATGGCTACACCTTC. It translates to CASSPDRNYGYTF.

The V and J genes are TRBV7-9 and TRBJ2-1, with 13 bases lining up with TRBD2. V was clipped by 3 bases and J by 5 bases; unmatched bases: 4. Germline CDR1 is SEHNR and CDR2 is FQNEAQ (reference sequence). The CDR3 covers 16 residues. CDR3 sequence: CASSFGLAGDHNEQFF. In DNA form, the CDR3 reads TGTGCCAGCAGCTTCGGACTAGCGGGAGATCACAATGAGCAGTTCTTC.

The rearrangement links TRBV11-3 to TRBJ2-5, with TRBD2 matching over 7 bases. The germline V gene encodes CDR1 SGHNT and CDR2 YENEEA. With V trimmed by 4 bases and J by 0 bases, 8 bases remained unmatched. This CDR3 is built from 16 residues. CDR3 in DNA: TGTGCCAGCAGCTCCCACGGCGGGGGTTACCAAGAGACCCAGTACTTC. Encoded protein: CASSSHGGGYQETQYF. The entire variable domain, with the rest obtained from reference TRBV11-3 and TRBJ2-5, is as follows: EAGVVQSPRYKIIEKKQPVAFWCNPISGHNTLYWYLQNLGQGPELLIRYENEEAVDDSQLPKDRFSAERLKGVDSTLKIQPAELGDSAVYLCASSSHGGGYQETQYFGPGTRLLVL.

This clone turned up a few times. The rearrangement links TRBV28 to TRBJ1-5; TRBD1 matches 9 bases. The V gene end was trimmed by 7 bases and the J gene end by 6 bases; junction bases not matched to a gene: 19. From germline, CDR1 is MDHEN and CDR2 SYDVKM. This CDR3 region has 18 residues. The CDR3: CASTREETGTGYTQPQHF. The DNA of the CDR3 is TGTGCCAGCACGCGAGAAGAGACCGGGACAGGGTATACTCAGCCCCAGCATTTT.

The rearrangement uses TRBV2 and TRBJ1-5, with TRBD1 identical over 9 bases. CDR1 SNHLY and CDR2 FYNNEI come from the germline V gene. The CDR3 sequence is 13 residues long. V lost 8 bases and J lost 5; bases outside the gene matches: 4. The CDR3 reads CASGTGTDQPQHF. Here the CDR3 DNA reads TGTGCCAGCGGGACAGGGACCGATCAGCCCCAGCATTTT.

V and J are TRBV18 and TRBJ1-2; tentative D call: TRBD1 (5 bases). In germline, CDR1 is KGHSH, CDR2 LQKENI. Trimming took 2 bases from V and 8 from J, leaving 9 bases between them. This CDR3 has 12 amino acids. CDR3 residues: CASSPREGGYTF. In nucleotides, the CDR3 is TGTGCCAGCTCACCAAGGGAGGGGGGCTACACCTTC.

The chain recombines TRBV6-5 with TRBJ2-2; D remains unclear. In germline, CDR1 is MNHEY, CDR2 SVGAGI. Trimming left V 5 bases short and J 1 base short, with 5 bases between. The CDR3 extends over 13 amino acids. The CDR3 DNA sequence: TGTGCCAGCAGTGCTATGAACACCGGGGAGCTGTTTTTT. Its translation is CASSAMNTGELFF.

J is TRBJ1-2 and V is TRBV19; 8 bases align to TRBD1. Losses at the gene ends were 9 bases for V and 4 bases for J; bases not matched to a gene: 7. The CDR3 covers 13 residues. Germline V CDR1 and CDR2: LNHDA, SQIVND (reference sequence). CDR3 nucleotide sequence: TGTGCCAGCCAGCTGGGACAGGCCTATGGCTACACCTTC. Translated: CASQLGQAYGYTF.

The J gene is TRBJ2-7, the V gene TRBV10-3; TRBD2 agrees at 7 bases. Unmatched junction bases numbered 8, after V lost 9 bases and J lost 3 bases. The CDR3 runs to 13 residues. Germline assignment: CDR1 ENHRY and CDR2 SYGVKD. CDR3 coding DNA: TGTGCCATTTCTCGACTAGCTGACTACGAGCAGTACTTC. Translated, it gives CAISRLADYEQYF.

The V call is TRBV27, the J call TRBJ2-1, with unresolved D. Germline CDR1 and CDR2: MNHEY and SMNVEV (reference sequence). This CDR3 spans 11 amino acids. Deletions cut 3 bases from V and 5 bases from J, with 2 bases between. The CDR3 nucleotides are TGTGCCAGCAGTTTTAACAATGAGCAGTTCTTC. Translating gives CASSFNNEQFF.

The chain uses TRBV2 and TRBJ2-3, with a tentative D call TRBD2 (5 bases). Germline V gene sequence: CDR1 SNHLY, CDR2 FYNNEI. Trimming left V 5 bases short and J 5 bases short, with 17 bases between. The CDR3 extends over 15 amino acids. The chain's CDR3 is CASSQLRGSGDTQYF. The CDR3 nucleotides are TGTGCCAGCAGTCAACTCCGCGGGTCAGGAGATACGCAGTATTTT.

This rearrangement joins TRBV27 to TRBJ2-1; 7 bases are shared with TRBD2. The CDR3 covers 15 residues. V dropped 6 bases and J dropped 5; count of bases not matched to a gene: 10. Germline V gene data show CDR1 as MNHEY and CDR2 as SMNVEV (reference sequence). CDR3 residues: CASRRGGSLHNEQFF. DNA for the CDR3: TGTGCCAGCAGACGCGGGGGAAGCTTACACAATGAGCAGTTCTTC.

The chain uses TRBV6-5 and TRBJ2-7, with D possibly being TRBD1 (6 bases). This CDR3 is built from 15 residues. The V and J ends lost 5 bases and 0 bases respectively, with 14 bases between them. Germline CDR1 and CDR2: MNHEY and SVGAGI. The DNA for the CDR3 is TGTGCCAGCAGTCACAGGGTCTTCAGCTCCTACGAGCAGTACTTC. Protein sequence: CASSHRVFSSYEQYF.

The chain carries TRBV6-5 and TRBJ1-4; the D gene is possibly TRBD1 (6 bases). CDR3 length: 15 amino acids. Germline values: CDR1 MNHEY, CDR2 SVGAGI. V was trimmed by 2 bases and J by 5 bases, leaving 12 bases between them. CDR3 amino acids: CASSYNAQGNEKLFF. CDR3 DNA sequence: TGTGCCAGCAGTTACAATGCCCAGGGGAATGAAAAACTGTTTTTT.

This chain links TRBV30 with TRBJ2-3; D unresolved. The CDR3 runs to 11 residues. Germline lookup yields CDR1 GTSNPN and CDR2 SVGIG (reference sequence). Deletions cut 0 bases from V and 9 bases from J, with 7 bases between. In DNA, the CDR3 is TGTGCCTGGAGTGTCGCAGGCACGCAGTATTTT. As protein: CAWSVAGTQYF.

CDR3 in amino acids: CASSFRLAGAYEQYF. The DNA of the CDR3 is TGTGCCAGCAGTTTCCGACTAGCGGGAGCCTACGAGCAGTACTTC. This chain joins TRBV6-5 and TRBJ2-7; 12 nucleotides align to TRBD2. The CDR3 contains 15 residues. V lost 4 bases to trimming and J lost 2 bases; unmatched junction nucleotides: 3. Germline assignment: CDR1 MNHEY and CDR2 SVGAGI.

The CDR3, as DNA: TGTGCCTGGAGTCGCCCGGGACAGAGGTTAGTGTCAGATACGCAGTATTTT. This codes for CAWSRPGQRLVSDTQYF. The genes are TRBV30 and TRBJ2-3; TRBD1 agrees at 7 bases. In germline, CDR1 is GTSNPN, CDR2 SVGIG (reference sequence). V lost 2 bases to trimming and J lost 4 bases; unmatched junction nucleotides: 15. This CDR3 has 17 residues.

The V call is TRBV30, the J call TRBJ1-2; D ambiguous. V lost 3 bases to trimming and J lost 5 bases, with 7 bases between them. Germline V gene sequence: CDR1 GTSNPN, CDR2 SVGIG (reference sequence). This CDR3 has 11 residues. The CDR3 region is CAWRWEYGYTF. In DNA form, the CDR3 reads TGTGCCTGGAGATGGGAGTATGGCTACACCTTC.

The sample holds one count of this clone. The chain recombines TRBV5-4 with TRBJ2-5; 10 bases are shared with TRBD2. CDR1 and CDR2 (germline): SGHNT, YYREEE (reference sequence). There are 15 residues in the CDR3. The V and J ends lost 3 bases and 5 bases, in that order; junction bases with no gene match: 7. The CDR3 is CASSSATSGRETQYF. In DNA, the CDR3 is TGTGCCAGCAGCTCCGCGACTAGCGGGCGGGAGACCCAGTACTTC.

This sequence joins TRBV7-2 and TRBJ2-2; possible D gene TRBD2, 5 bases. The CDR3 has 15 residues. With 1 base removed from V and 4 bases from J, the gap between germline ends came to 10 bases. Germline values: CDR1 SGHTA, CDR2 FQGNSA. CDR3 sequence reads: CASSLGGPTTGELFF. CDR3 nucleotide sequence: TGTGCCAGCAGCTTAGGAGGGCCGACCACCGGGGAGCTGTTTTTT. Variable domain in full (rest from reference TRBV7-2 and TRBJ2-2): GAGVSQSPSNKVTEKGKDVELRCDPISGHTALYWYRQSLGQGLEFLIYFQGNSAPDKSGLPSDRFSAERTGGSVSTLTIQRTQQEDSAVYLCASSLGGPTTGELFFGEGSRLTVL.

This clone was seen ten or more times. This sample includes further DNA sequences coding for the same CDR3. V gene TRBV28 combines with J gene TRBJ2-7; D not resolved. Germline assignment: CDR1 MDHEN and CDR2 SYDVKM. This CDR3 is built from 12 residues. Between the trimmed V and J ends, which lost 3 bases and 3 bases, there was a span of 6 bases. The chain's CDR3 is CASSFQNYEQYF. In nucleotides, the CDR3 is TGTGCCAGCAGTTTTCAGAACTACGAGCAGTACTTC.

CDR3 loop: CASSPGGFRSGNTIYF. CDR3 DNA: TGTGCCAGCAGCCCCGGGGGGTTTCGCTCTGGAAACACCATATATTTT. The V gene is TRBV7-8, the J gene TRBJ1-3, with TRBD1 as a possible D gene (5 bases). Per the germline V gene, CDR1 is SGHVS and CDR2 is FQNEAQ. The CDR3 is 16 amino acids. Trimming cost V 5 bases and J 0 bases, with 14 bases left between them.